The 8 T cell receptor beta chains reported below all come from one sample, sequenced in a study of T cell responses to AZD1222 COVID-19 vaccine. The protocol was immunoSEQ multiplex PCR, while the TCRdb copy is restricted to in-frame clones and leaves out a portion. The repertoire holds 60,000 to 75,000 clones, roughly 90% seen once, with just under 5% in the top ten. This sample comprised peripheral blood, obtained on day 0 of AZD1222 vaccination. These receptors originate from an adult in good health.

This clone was counted a single time. The chain combines TRBV19 with TRBJ1-6; D ambiguous. The CDR3 contains 17 residues. Per germline, CDR1 LNHDA and CDR2 SQIVND (reference sequence). V shed 0 bases and J shed 1 base, with 10 bases lying between them. The CDR3 loop reads CASSIDGRASYNSPLHF. The CDR3, as DNA: TGTGCCAGTAGTATAGATGGGAGAGCGTCCTATAATTCACCCCTCCACTTT.

J is TRBJ2-2 and V is TRBV5-6, with a weak D call TRBD2 (6 bases). The germline V and J ends were trimmed by 2 bases and 8 bases, with 10 bases remaining between them. The CDR3 is 13 residues long. CDR1 and CDR2 from the germline V gene are SGHDT and YYEEEE. CDR3 residues: CASSLSGTGELFF. Here the CDR3 DNA reads TGTGCCAGCAGCTTATCAGGGACTGGGGAGCTGTTTTTT.

The V call is TRBV2, the J call TRBJ1-5; a possible D gene is TRBD1 (6 bases). V lost 3 bases and J lost 0, with 15 bases in between. This CDR3 spans 17 amino acids. Germline-derived CDR1 and CDR2 are SNHLY and FYNNEI. The CDR3 sequence is CASSELGTSYSNQPQHF. CDR3 coding DNA: TGTGCCAGCAGTGAGCTAGGGACATCTTATAGCAATCAGCCCCAGCATTTT.

The rearrangement uses TRBV18 and TRBJ2-7; 9 bases fit TRBD1. This CDR3 has 15 amino acids. Germline-derived CDR1 and CDR2 are KGHSH and LQKENI. J was trimmed by 4 bases and V by 2 bases; bases with no gene match: 6. The CDR3 DNA reads TGTGCCAGCTCACCAAGGACAGGGGCCTCATACGAGCAGTACTTC. Translating it yields CASSPRTGASYEQYF.

The gene calls are TRBV6-2 or TRBV6-3 and TRBJ1-1; TRBD1 might be the D (5 bases). CDR1 is MNHEY and CDR2 is SVGEGT in the germline V gene. V lost 5 bases, J lost 6 bases, and 16 bases lay in between. CDR3 length equals 14 residues. CDR3 in amino acids: CASSARAPLPEAFF. DNA for the CDR3: TGTGCCAGCAGTGCCAGGGCACCCCTCCCTGAAGCTTTCTTT.

This chain connects TRBV19 to TRBJ2-5; TRBD1 or TRBD2 may be the D gene (5 bases each). Trimming stripped 1 base from V and 3 bases from J, with 6 bases between. The CDR3 is 13 residues long. CDR1 is LNHDA, CDR2 SQIVND, per germline (reference sequence). The CDR3 DNA reads as TGTGCCAGTAGTATAGGAGGGGAAGAGACCCAGTACTTC. Its protein is CASSIGGEETQYF.

The V call is TRBV18, the J call TRBJ1-1, with 10 bases lining up with TRBD1. Per the germline V gene, CDR1 is KGHSH and CDR2 is LQKENI. This CDR3 is 16 amino acids long. Trimming at V came to 3 bases and at J to 4 bases, leaving 8 bases not matched to a gene. This CDR3 is CASSPGTGALGTEAFF. CDR3 DNA sequence: TGTGCCAGCTCACCGGGGACAGGGGCTTTGGGCACTGAAGCTTTCTTT.

This chain uses TRBV7-2 with TRBJ2-1, with 7 bases aligning to TRBD2. The CDR3 contains 15 residues. In germline, CDR1 is SGHTA, CDR2 FQGNSA. Germline trimming cut 5 bases from V and 7 bases from J; bases unmatched to any gene: 11. Written as DNA, the CDR3 is TGTGCCAGCAGCATCTGGACTAGTCAAAGGAATGAGCAGTTCTTC. This encodes CASSIWTSQRNEQFF.